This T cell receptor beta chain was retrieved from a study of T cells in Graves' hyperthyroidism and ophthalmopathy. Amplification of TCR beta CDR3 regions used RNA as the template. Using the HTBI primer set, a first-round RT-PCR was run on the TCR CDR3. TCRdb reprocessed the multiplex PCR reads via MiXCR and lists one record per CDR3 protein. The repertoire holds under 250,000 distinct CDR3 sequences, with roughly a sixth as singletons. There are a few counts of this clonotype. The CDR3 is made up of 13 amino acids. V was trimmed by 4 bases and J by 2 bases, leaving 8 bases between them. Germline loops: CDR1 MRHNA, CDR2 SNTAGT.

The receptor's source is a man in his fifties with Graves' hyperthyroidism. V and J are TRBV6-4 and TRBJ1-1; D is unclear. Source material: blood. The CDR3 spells CASSVSVNTEAFF. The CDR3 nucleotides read TGTGCCAGCAGTGTTTCGGTAAACACTGAAGCTTTCTTT.